This record concerns one T cell receptor beta chain sequence. Antigen: not known. This entry belongs to a study of cytomegalovirus exposure and HLA in healthy donors. Study-level background: The early release's HLA-typed donors yielded some 85 million unique TCRs.

Findings of the study overall: Being indistinguishable, some V segments were excluded, TRBV6-2 and TRBV6-3 among them. Presence/absence analyses treated sequencing depth as roughly uniform across donors. Later analysis suggested links between common viral pathogens and several top significant clusters.

The CDR3 is made up of 17 amino acids. Trimming took off 2 bases at V and 4 bases at J, with 17 bases between the two ends. Germline assignment: CDR1 SGHVS and CDR2 FQNEAQ. Both 60 Vbeta primers and 13 Jbeta primers went into the PCR. Profiled with immunoSEQ multiplex PCR; TCRdb holds only in-frame clones, not every one. The sample lists about 160,000 clones, 70% to 90% seen once, with 2.4% in the top ten. This TCR derives from a male donor in good health and CMV-seronegative. Material for sequencing was PBMCs. The V gene is TRBV7-8, the J gene TRBJ1-4, with D perhaps TRBD1 (6 bases). CDR3 region: CASSLLGHLPLNEKLFF. The CDR3 DNA is TGTGCCAGCAGCTTATTGGGACACCTACCCCTTAATGAAAAACTGTTTTTT.